The clone carrying this T cell receptor (beta chain) was seen a few times. The data are from a study of regulatory T cells in long-lasting Graves disease. The CDR3 sequence is 13 residues long. In germline, CDR1 is SGDLS, CDR2 YYNGEE. With 0 bases removed from V and 0 bases from J, the gap between germline ends came to 4 bases. Time point described: newly diagnosed GD, antithyroid drugs for less than 3 months. Preparation of the TCR library used RNA extracted from PBMCs. Combining iRepertoire HTBI primers with Arm-PCR of CDR3 regions, the authors built TCR beta libraries. TCRdb re-analysed the multiplex PCR reads in MiXCR, keeping a single row per CDR3 protein. The table records roughly 520,000 distinct CDR3 sequences, about 11% of them present only once. This sample also belongs to another study, concerning T cells in Graves' hyperthyroidism and ophthalmopathy. According to that study: The HTBI primer set drove a first-round RT-PCR of the TCR CDR3.

This receptor was taken from a woman aged 25-40 years with Graves disease. The sequenced sample was peripheral blood mononuclear cells (PBMCs), obtained at new diagnosis, from a patient treated with antithyroid drugs. This sequence joins TRBV9 and TRBJ2-7; no clear D gene. CDR3 bases: TGTGCCAGCAGCGTAGACAACTCCTACGAGCAGTACTTC. Translation gives CASSVDNSYEQYF.